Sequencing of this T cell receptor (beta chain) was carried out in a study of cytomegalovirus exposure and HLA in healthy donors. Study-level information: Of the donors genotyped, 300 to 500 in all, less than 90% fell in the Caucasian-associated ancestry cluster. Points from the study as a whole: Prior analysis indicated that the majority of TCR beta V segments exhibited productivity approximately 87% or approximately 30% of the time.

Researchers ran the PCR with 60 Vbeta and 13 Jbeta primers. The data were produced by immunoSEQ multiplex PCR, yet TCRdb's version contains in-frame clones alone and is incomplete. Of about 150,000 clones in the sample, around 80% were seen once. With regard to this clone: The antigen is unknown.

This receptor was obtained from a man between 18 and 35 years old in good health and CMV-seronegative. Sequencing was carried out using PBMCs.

CDR3 residues: CASSEVTGLAGVDTQYF. CDR3 bases: TGTGCCAGCAGTGAAGTGACCGGCCTAGCGGGAGTGGATACGCAGTATTTT. The V call is TRBV2, the J call TRBJ2-3, with TRBD2 identical over 10 bases. CDR3 length equals 17 residues. Germline CDR1 reads SNHLY; CDR2 reads FYNNEI. V lost 1 base and J lost 6; bases outside the gene matches: 10.